The present T cell receptor (beta chain) was sequenced within a study of T cell responses to AZD1222 COVID-19 vaccine. Study in general: Analyses pooled second doses at about 4 or about 12 weeks.

Trimming cost V 0 bases and J 2 bases, with 10 bases left between them. Germline CDR1 is SGHAT and CDR2 is FQNNGV. This CDR3 is built from 16 residues. A few counts support this clone. Its specificity is unknown. TCRdb's copy holds only in-frame clones and misses some; the assay was immunoSEQ multiplex PCR. Seen here are roughly 45,000 clones, about three quarters observed once, and the top ten hold around 6.6%. Points from the study as a whole: Most donors were white British, females outnumbered males, and clonal diversity was possibly underestimated. Within unmutated variant regions lay the reported targets of nearly half of spike-specific TCRs. Distributed over spike, vaccine-associated CD4 TCRs predominated at 160-218 and 743-854.

The specimen was peripheral blood, collected on day 0 of AZD1222 vaccination. The receptor was isolated from an adult in good health. This sequence joins TRBV11-2 and TRBJ2-2; maybe TRBD1 (6 bases). The CDR3 region is CASSLERTANTGELFF. CDR3 DNA sequence: TGTGCCAGCAGCTTAGAGAGGACAGCCAACACCGGGGAGCTGTTTTTT.